This TCR beta chain was identified in a study of cytomegalovirus exposure and HLA in healthy donors. Whole-study findings and limits: In vitro testing confirmed a few CMV-associated chains as specific for CMV antigens. Researchers counted roughly 150 TCR beta chains as cytomegalovirus-associated. Cytomegalovirus status was reportedly diagnosed by the classifier with high sensitivity and specificity. The productive fraction for most TCR beta V segments was about 87% or about 30% in an earlier analysis.

In the case of this clone: Its matching antigen is unknown.

Primers included in the PCR were 60 Vbeta and 13 Jbeta primers. The assay was immunoSEQ multiplex PCR, and TCRdb's table has in-frame clones only and misses some. This sample has fewer than 150,000 clones, with around 80% found just once. The TCR sequence derives from a man aged 40-49 years in good health and CMV-seropositive. Sequencing used PBMCs.

This CDR3 reads CASSSRTSGRDEQYF. The DNA of the CDR3 is TGTGCCAGCAGTTCCCGGACTAGCGGGAGAGACGAGCAGTACTTC. This chain connects TRBV6-5 to TRBJ2-7, with 13 bases that match TRBD2. Germline CDR1 and CDR2: MNHEY and SVGAGI. This CDR3 is 15 amino acids long. V was clipped by 4 bases and J by 5 bases; unmatched bases: 5.